The 17 T cell receptor beta chains presented below share a single source sample, sequenced in a study of identical twins. TCRdb re-called the 5' RACE reads with MiXCR, one entry per CDR3 protein. The sample records under 500,000 distinct CDR3 sequences, 14% being singletons. These data are also associated with another study on yellow fever vaccine responses in identical twins.

The sample consisted of CD4+ T cells sorted from blood. The source of these receptors is a woman between 18 and 29 years old in good health.

This rearrangement joins TRBV29-1 to TRBJ1-4; D might be TRBD1 (5 bases). CDR3 size: 14 residues. Per the germline V gene, CDR1 is SQVTM and CDR2 is ANQGSEA. Deletions cut 7 bases from V and 5 bases from J, with 17 bases between. CDR3 loop: CSGAQGRRNEKLFF. CDR3 sequence (DNA): TGCAGCGGTGCCCAGGGACGGCGAAATGAAAAACTGTTTTTT. Together with reference TRBV29-1 and TRBJ1-4, the CDR3 gives the full variable domain: SAVISQKPSRDICQRGTSLTIQCQVDSQVTMMFWYRQQPGQSLTLIATANQGSEATYESGFVIDKFPISRPNLTFSTLTVSNMSPEDSSIYLCSGAQGRRNEKLFFGSGTQLSVL.

The chain employs TRBV20-1 and TRBJ2-7; a weak D match, TRBD1 (6 bases). Trimming took off 0 bases at V and 0 bases at J, with 9 bases between the two ends. The CDR3 sequence is 14 residues long. CDR1 is DFQATT and CDR2 is SNEGSKA in the germline V gene (reference sequence). The CDR3 bases are TGCAGTGCTAGAGATCAAGGGGGCTCCTACGAGCAGTACTTC. Protein sequence: CSARDQGGSYEQYF.

This clonotype was observed a handful of times. The rearrangement joins TRBV12-3 or TRBV12-4 to TRBJ2-1, with D possibly being TRBD2 (6 bases). Trimming stripped 3 bases from V and 6 bases from J, with 12 bases between. CDR3 size: 14 residues. The chain's CDR3 is CASSFAYGGNEQFF. The CDR3 region has the DNA TGTGCCAGCAGTTTTGCGTACGGGGGCAATGAGCAGTTCTTC.

V usage is TRBV27 and J usage is TRBJ2-1; D is unresolved. CDR3 length: 14 residues. V was cut by 6 bases and J by 1 base, with 10 bases left in between. Germline CDR1 is MNHEY and CDR2 is SMNVEV (reference sequence). In nucleotides, the CDR3 is TGTGCCAGCAGACCCGGTAATTCCTACAATGAGCAGTTCTTC. Its translation is CASRPGNSYNEQFF.

This clonotype has more than one count but fewer than ten. The CDR3 spells CASSGRDLAPYEQYF. CDR3 coding DNA: TGTGCCAGCAGTGGCCGGGACCTCGCCCCCTACGAGCAGTACTTC. The chain links TRBV25-1 to TRBJ2-7; D possibly uses TRBD1 or TRBD2 (5 bases each). V was pared by 4 bases and J by 2 bases, with 15 bases between. The CDR3 sequence is 15 residues long. The germline CDR1 and CDR2 sequences are MGHDK and SYGVNS.

The rearrangement uses TRBV6-1 and TRBJ2-1, with D hard to call. Trimming shortened V by 6 bases and J by 14 bases, and 26 bases separated the two germline ends. Germline values: CDR1 MNHNS, CDR2 SASEGT. There are 15 residues in the CDR3. The CDR3 spells CASRERSVAVRVEFF. CDR3 sequence (DNA): TGTGCCAGCAGAGAAAGAAGCGTGGCGGTGCGTGTGGAGTTCTTC.

This clonotype was seen many times. This rearrangement joins TRBV27 to TRBJ2-7; D call uncertain. V dropped 7 bases and J dropped 0 bases, with 13 bases sitting between them. This CDR3 has 14 amino acids. The germline gives CDR1 MNHEY, CDR2 SMNVEV (reference sequence). The CDR3 DNA sequence: TGTGCCAGCAAGGTTGGGGTGCCCTCCTACGAGCAGTACTTC. It encodes CASKVGVPSYEQYF.

This clonotype was observed at least ten times. The chain carries TRBV12-3 or TRBV12-4 and TRBJ1-1; D unresolved. Trimming stripped 5 bases from V and 4 bases from J, with 14 bases between. The CDR3 sequence is 14 residues long. Here the CDR3 DNA reads TGTGCCAGCAGTCCTGGGAACCCAGCCACTGAAGCTTTCTTT. Translating gives CASSPGNPATEAFF.

The V gene is TRBV29-1, the J gene TRBJ1-1, with D unresolved. Trimming left V 4 bases short and J 0 bases short, with 9 bases between. From germline, CDR1 is SQVTM and CDR2 ANQGSEA. This CDR3 has 13 amino acids. CDR3 DNA sequence: TGCAGCGTTGCGCAGAGCATGAACACTGAAGCTTTCTTT. It encodes CSVAQSMNTEAFF.

CDR3 loop: CASSPSGASASPLHF. The CDR3 coding sequence is TGTGCCAGCAGCCCAAGTGGGGCGAGTGCCTCACCCCTCCACTTT. This sequence joins TRBV7-2 and TRBJ1-6; tentatively, D is TRBD1 (5 bases). CDR1 and CDR2 from the germline V gene are SGHTA and FQGNSA. The CDR3 length is 15 residues. V lost 5 bases and J lost 10, with 18 bases in between.

The rearrangement links TRBV5-1 to TRBJ1-1; D is undetermined. Germline V lookup: CDR1 SGHRS, CDR2 YFSETQ. The CDR3 contains 13 residues. The germline V and J ends were trimmed by 0 bases and 11 bases, with 14 bases remaining between them. The CDR3 nucleotides are TGCGCCAGCAGCTTGGGGGCGGTACGGTCGGCTTTCTTT. Translating it yields CASSLGAVRSAFF. Full variable domain (missing parts from reference TRBV5-1 and TRBJ1-1): KAGVTQTPRYLIKTRGQQVTLSCSPISGHRSVSWYQQTPGQGLQFLFEYFSETQRNKGNFPGRFSGRQFSNSRSEMNVSTLELGDSALYLCASSLGAVRSAFFGQGTRLTVV.

The chain couples TRBV7-2 to TRBJ1-6; D is undetermined. This CDR3 is built from 15 residues. The V and J ends lost 2 bases and 8 bases respectively, with 13 bases between them. Germline V gene data show CDR1 as SGHTA and CDR2 as FQGNSA. CDR3 loop: CASSLKLISDSPLHF. The CDR3 nucleotides are TGTGCCAGCAGCTTAAAACTTATCTCTGATTCACCCCTCCACTTT.

This clonotype was recorded a few times. J is TRBJ2-1 and V is TRBV2, with 7 bases matching TRBD1. Unmatched junction bases numbered 2, after V lost 4 bases and J lost 2 bases. CDR3 length: 14 amino acids. In germline, CDR1 is SNHLY, CDR2 FYNNEI. CDR3 nucleotide sequence: TGTGCCAGCAGTGTCGGGACAGCCTACAATGAGCAGTTCTTC. Encoded protein: CASSVGTAYNEQFF.

V usage is TRBV5-1 and J usage is TRBJ2-5; the D gene is possibly TRBD2 (6 bases). Germline lookup yields CDR1 SGHRS and CDR2 YFSETQ. V dropped 0 bases and J dropped 1 base, with 10 bases sitting between them. The CDR3 loop spans 15 amino acids. CDR3 DNA sequence: TGCGCCAGCAGCTTGGCGGGGGAGAGCCAAGAGACCCAGTACTTC. Amino acids: CASSLAGESQETQYF.

The rearrangement links TRBV20-1 to TRBJ2-5; 7 bases are shared with TRBD2. The CDR3 is 13 residues long. CDR1 is DFQATT and CDR2 is SNEGSKA in the germline V gene (reference sequence). Trimming at V came to 6 bases and at J to 4 bases, leaving 8 bases not matched to a gene. CDR3 coding DNA: TGCAGTGCGGGGGACTACCGGGGAGAGACCCAGTACTTC. Translating gives CSAGDYRGETQYF.

CDR3 residues: CASSWGLAGAQDTQYF. The CDR3 DNA is TGTGCCAGTAGTTGGGGACTAGCGGGAGCCCAAGATACGCAGTATTTT. The rearrangement links TRBV19 to TRBJ2-3, with 14 bases that match TRBD2. The germline V gene encodes CDR1 LNHDA and CDR2 SQIVND (reference sequence). V lost 5 bases to trimming and J lost 5 bases; unmatched junction nucleotides: 6. This CDR3 spans 16 amino acids.

This chain joins TRBV6-1 and TRBJ2-7; TRBD1 matches at 7 bases. Germline V CDR1 and CDR2: MNHNS, SASEGT. This CDR3 has 13 amino acids. J lost 2 bases, V lost 9 bases, and 7 bases had no gene match. The CDR3 DNA reads TGTGCCAGTAAAAACAGGGGAACCTACGAGCAGTACTTC. As protein: CASKNRGTYEQYF.